Presented here are 17 T cell receptor beta chains from one specimen sequenced in a study of Ad26.COV2.S vaccination and SARS-CoV-2 variants. Assay: immunoSEQ multiplex PCR; the TCRdb copy retains only in-frame clones and omits some. The sample holds under 150,000 clones, roughly 89% seen once. Here the sequenced sample was peripheral blood, taken after recovery from COVID-19. Receptors originate from a human donor who had recovered from COVID-19.

The V and J genes are TRBV30 and TRBJ2-5; D is undetermined. CDR1 is GTSNPN and CDR2 is SVGIG in the germline V gene (reference sequence). This CDR3 is 12 amino acids long. Trimming took off 1 base at V and 5 bases at J, with 8 bases between the two ends. CDR3 DNA: TGTGCCTGGAGTGCTCTGGGCGAGACCCAGTACTTC. This encodes CAWSALGETQYF. The full variable domain, in which reference TRBV30 and TRBJ2-5 provide the parts outside the CDR3, is SQTIHQWPATLVQPVGSPLSLECTVEGTSNPNLYWYRQAAGRGLQLLFYSVGIGQISSEVPQNLSASRPQDRQFILSSKKLLLSDSGFYLCAWSALGETQYFGPGTRLLVL.

This chain links TRBV11-2 with TRBJ2-3; 7 nucleotides agree with TRBD2. Germline V CDR1 and CDR2: SGHAT, FQNNGV. The length of the CDR3 is 15 residues. The V segment lost 5 bases and the J segment 5 bases; nucleotides outside the gene matches: 10. The CDR3 nucleotides read TGTGCCAGCAGCCCGCCCTGGGAGGGTTTAGATACGCAGTATTTT. Translation gives CASSPPWEGLDTQYF.

This clone showed up just once. The chain has TRBV4-3 and TRBJ1-4, with D possibly TRBD1 on 6 matching bases. Trimming cost V 0 bases and J 2 bases, with 13 bases left between them. Per germline, CDR1 LGHNA and CDR2 YSLEER. This CDR3 has 17 amino acids. The CDR3: CASSQDGRGYTNEKLFF. DNA for the CDR3: TGCGCCAGCAGCCAAGATGGGAGGGGGTACACTAATGAAAAACTGTTTTTT.

The DNA for the CDR3 is TGTGCCTGGAGTGTTACGGAAGCGGCGGGTGAGCAGTTCTTC. Protein: CAWSVTEAAGEQFF. This rearrangement joins TRBV30 to TRBJ2-1; D possibly corresponds to TRBD2 (5 bases). V gave up 0 bases and J gave up 9 bases, with 15 bases separating them. This CDR3 region has 14 residues. Per germline, CDR1 GTSNPN and CDR2 SVGIG (reference sequence).

In DNA form, the CDR3 reads TGTGCCAGCAGTGGATGGGAGAGGGACACTGAAGCTTTCTTT. It specifies CASSGWERDTEAFF. V gene TRBV28 combines with J gene TRBJ1-1; D ambiguous. V lost 5 bases to trimming and J lost 3 bases, with 13 bases between them. This CDR3 comprises 14 residues. Germline V gives CDR1 MDHEN, CDR2 SYDVKM.

The rearrangement uses TRBV6-5 and TRBJ2-7, with D tentatively TRBD1 or TRBD2 (5 bases each). CDR1 MNHEY and CDR2 SVGAGI come from the germline V gene. Trimming removed 6 bases at V and 3 bases at J, with 12 bases between. The CDR3 consists of 13 residues. The CDR3 DNA is TGTGCCAGCAGGGCCGCTGGGGGCTACGAGCAGTACTTC. As protein: CASRAAGGYEQYF.

The chain combines TRBV5-1 with TRBJ2-3; TRBD2 matches at 8 bases. The CDR3 spans 18 residues. The V gene end was trimmed by 0 bases and the J gene end by 0 bases; junction bases not matched to a gene: 9. Germline CDR1 reads SGHRS; CDR2 reads YFSETQ. CDR3 sequence: CASSLVVAGIHSTDTQYF. DNA of the CDR3: TGCGCCAGCAGCTTGGTAGTAGCGGGGATACATAGCACAGATACGCAGTATTTT.

This sequence joins TRBV7-8 and TRBJ1-3; D call uncertain. The CDR3 runs 15 residues. Germline CDR1 reads SGHVS; CDR2 reads FQNEAQ. Trimming took 4 bases from V and 0 from J, leaving 10 bases between them. Here the CDR3 reads CASSSGLASGNTIYF. The CDR3 coding sequence is TGTGCCAGCAGCTCGGGTCTTGCCTCTGGAAACACCATATATTTT. Together with reference TRBV7-8 and TRBJ1-3, the CDR3 gives the full variable domain: GAGVSQSPRYKVAKRGQDVALRCDPISGHVSLFWYQQALGQGPEFLTYFQNEAQLDKSGLPSDRFFAERPEGSVSTLKIQRTQQEDSAVYLCASSSGLASGNTIYFGEGSWLTVV.

The V gene is TRBV27, the J gene TRBJ1-6, with D uncertain. Between the trimmed V and J ends, which lost 4 bases and 4 bases, there was a span of 14 bases. Germline assignment: CDR1 MNHEY and CDR2 SMNVEV (reference sequence). CDR3 size: 16 residues. The CDR3 region has the DNA TGTGCCAGCAGTTACTCGGGAATCTCGTATAATTCACCCCTCCACTTT. As protein: CASSYSGISYNSPLHF.

This sequence joins TRBV5-1 and TRBJ1-6; the D is unclear. This CDR3 has 15 residues. Germline loops: CDR1 SGHRS, CDR2 YFSETQ. Deletions cut 6 bases from V and 8 bases from J, with 18 bases between. The DNA of the CDR3 is TGCGCCAGCACCTCAACCGCCAGAGGTGATTCACCCCTCCACTTT. Translated: CASTSTARGDSPLHF.

This clone appeared a few times. The chain is built from TRBV7-8 and TRBJ2-3, with D hard to call. In germline, CDR1 is SGHVS, CDR2 FQNEAQ. V was pared by 2 bases and J by 2 bases, with 8 bases between. The CDR3 runs 14 residues. For the CDR3, the DNA is TGTGCCAGCAGCTTAATGACGGACACAGATACGCAGTATTTT. Translating it yields CASSLMTDTDTQYF.

The chain has TRBV19 and TRBJ2-1; TRBD2 aligns across 11 bases. Germline V CDR1 and CDR2: LNHDA, SQIVND (reference sequence). With V trimmed by 4 bases and J by 3 bases, 2 bases remained unmatched. The CDR3 is 15 residues long. This CDR3 reads CASSTTSGVYNEQFF. The CDR3 DNA follows: TGTGCCAGTAGTACGACTAGCGGGGTCTACAATGAGCAGTTCTTC.

The chain uses TRBV27 and TRBJ2-2, with TRBD2 as a possible D gene (6 bases). Trimming cost V 1 base and J 6 bases, with 9 bases left between them. CDR1 is MNHEY, CDR2 SMNVEV, per germline (reference sequence). The CDR3 has 14 residues. DNA of the CDR3: TGTGCCAGCAGTTTATTGGGGGGTCCCGGGGAGCTGTTTTTT. It codes for CASSLLGGPGELFF.

This clone was picked up a small number of times. The chain has TRBV30 and TRBJ2-7; 10 positions agree with TRBD1. The length of the CDR3 is 14 residues. V trimming: 2 bases; J trimming: 4 bases; junction bases outside the gene matches: 5. Per germline, CDR1 GTSNPN and CDR2 SVGIG (reference sequence). The CDR3 here is CAWSSGTGVYEQYF. The CDR3 DNA reads as TGTGCCTGGAGTTCCGGGACAGGGGTATACGAGCAGTACTTC.

The CDR3 spells CASSAGVGYEQYF. CDR3 in DNA: TGTGCCAGCAGCGCGGGGGTGGGTTACGAGCAGTACTTC. The gene calls are TRBV13 and TRBJ2-7, with TRBD2 matching over 7 bases. Germline lookup yields CDR1 PRHDT and CDR2 FYEKMQ (reference sequence). V was pared by 5 bases and J by 4 bases, with 5 bases of the junction left unmatched. This CDR3 region has 13 residues.

V and J are TRBV11-2 and TRBJ2-5, with TRBD2 matching 10 bases. In germline, CDR1 is SGHAT, CDR2 FQNNGV. V lost 1 base, J lost 5 bases, and 7 bases stayed unmatched. CDR3 size: 16 residues. The CDR3 nucleotides are TGTGCCAGCAGCTTAGGATCAGCGGGGGGGATGGAGACCCAGTACTTC. Amino acid sequence: CASSLGSAGGMETQYF.

The chain carries TRBV3-1 (or the pseudogene TRBV3-2) and TRBJ2-5; TRBD2 matches 12 bases. This CDR3 has 16 amino acids. V lost 1 base and J lost 2; bases outside the gene matches: 2. Germline V gene lookup returns CDR1 LGHDT and CDR2 YNNKEL (reference sequence). The CDR3 spells CASSQGLAGEQETQYF. The CDR3 bases are TGTGCCAGCAGCCAAGGACTAGCGGGGGAACAAGAGACCCAGTACTTC.